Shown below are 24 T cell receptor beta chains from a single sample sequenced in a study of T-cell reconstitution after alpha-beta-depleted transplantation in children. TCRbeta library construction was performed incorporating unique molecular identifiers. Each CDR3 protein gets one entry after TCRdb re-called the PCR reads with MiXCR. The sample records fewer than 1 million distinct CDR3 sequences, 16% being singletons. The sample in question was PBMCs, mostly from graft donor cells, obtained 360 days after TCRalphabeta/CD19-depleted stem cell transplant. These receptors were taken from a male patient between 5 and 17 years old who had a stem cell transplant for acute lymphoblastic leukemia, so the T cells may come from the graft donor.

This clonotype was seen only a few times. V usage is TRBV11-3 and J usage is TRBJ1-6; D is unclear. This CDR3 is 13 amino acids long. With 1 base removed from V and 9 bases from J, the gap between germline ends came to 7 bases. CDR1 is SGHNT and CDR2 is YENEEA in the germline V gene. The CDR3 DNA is TGTGCCAGCAGCTTAGGACGGATTTCACCCCTCCACTTT. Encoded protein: CASSLGRISPLHF.

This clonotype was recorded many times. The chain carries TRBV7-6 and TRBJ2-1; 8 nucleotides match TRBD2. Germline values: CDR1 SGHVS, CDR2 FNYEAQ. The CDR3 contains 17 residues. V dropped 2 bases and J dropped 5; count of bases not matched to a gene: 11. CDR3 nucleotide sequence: TGTGCCAGCAGCTTAAGGGGAATAGCGGGAAAGGACAATGAGCAGTTCTTC. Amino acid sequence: CASSLRGIAGKDNEQFF. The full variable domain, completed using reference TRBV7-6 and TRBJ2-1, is GAGVSQSPRYKVTKRGQDVALRCDPISGHVSLYWYRQALGQGPEFLTYFNYEAQQDKSGLPNDRFSAERPEGSISTLTIQRTEQRDSAMYRCASSLRGIAGKDNEQFFGPGTRLTVL.

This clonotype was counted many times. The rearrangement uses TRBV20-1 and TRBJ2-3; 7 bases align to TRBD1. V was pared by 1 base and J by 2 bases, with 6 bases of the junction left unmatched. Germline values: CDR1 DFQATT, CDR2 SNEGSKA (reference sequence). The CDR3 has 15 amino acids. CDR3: CSARVTGQFTDTQYF. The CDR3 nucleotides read TGCAGTGCTAGAGTTACGGGACAGTTCACAGATACGCAGTATTTT.

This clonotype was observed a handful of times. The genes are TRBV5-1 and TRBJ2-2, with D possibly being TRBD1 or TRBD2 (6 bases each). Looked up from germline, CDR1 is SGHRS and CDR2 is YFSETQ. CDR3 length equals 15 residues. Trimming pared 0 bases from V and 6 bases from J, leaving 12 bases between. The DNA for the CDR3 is TGCGCCAGCAGCTTGGGTCGGGGGCTAGCCGGGGAGCTGTTTTTT. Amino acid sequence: CASSLGRGLAGELFF.

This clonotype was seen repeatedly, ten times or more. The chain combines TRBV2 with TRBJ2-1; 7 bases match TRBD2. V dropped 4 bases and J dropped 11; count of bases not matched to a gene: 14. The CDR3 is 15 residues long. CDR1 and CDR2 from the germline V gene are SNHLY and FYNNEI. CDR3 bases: TGTGCCAGCAGTGCTAGCGGTGAGAGGTTGGGAAAGCAGTTCTTC. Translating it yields CASSASGERLGKQFF.

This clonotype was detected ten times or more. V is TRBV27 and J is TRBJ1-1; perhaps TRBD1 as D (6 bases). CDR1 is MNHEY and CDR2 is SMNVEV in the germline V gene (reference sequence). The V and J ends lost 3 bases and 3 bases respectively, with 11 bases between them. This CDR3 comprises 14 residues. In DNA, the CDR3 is TGTGCCAGCAGTTTTGGGGGGGCGGACACTGAAGCTTTCTTT. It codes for CASSFGGADTEAFF.

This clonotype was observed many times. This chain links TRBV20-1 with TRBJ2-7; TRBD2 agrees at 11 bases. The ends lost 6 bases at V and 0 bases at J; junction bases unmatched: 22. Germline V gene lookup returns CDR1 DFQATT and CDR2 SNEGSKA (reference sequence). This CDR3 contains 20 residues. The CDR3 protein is CSAGRRKRLAGGLSSYEQYF. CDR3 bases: TGCAGTGCCGGGCGAAGAAAGAGGCTAGCGGGAGGACTGAGCTCCTACGAGCAGTACTTC.

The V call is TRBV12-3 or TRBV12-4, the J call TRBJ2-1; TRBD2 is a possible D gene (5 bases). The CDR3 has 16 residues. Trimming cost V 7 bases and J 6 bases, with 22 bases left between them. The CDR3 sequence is CASTASEAVAFNEQFF. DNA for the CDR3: TGTGCCAGCACCGCTTCGGAGGCAGTCGCATTCAATGAGCAGTTCTTC.

The CDR3 sequence: CASSSNAGTGASGANVLTF. As DNA, the CDR3 is TGTGCCAGCAGTTCAAACGCCGGGACAGGGGCCTCTGGGGCCAACGTCCTGACTTTC. This rearrangement joins TRBV6-5 to TRBJ2-6; TRBD1 agrees at 10 bases. Losses at the gene ends were 4 bases for V and 0 bases for J; bases not matched to a gene: 9. Germline CDR1 and CDR2: MNHEY and SVGAGI. The CDR3 has 19 residues.

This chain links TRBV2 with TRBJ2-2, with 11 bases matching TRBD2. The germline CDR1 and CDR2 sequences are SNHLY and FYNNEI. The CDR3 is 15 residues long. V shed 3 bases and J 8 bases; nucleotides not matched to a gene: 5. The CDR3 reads CASSDWLAGGGELFF. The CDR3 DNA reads TGTGCCAGCAGTGATTGGCTAGCGGGAGGAGGGGAGCTGTTTTTT.

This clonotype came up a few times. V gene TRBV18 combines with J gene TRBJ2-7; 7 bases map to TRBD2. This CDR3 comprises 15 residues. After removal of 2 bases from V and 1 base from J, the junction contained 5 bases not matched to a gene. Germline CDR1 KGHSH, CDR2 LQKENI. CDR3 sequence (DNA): TGTGCCAGCTCACCATATGGGGGGGGTTCCTACGAGCAGTACTTC. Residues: CASSPYGGGSYEQYF. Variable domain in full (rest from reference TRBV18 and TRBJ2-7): NAGVMQNPRHLVRRRGQEARLRCSPMKGHSHVYWYRQLPEEGLKFMVYLQKENIIDESGMPKERFSAEFPKEGPSILRIQQVVRGDSAAYFCASSPYGGGSYEQYFGPGTRLTVT.

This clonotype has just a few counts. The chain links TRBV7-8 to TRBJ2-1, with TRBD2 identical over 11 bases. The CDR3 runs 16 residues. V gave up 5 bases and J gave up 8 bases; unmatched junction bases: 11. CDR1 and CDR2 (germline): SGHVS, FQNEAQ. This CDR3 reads CASSLKLAGADDEQFF. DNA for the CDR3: TGTGCCAGCAGCCTGAAACTAGCGGGGGCCGATGATGAGCAGTTCTTC. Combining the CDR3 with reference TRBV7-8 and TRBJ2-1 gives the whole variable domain GAGVSQSPRYKVAKRGQDVALRCDPISGHVSLFWYQQALGQGPEFLTYFQNEAQLDKSGLPSDRFFAERPEGSVSTLKIQRTQQEDSAVYLCASSLKLAGADDEQFFGPGTRLTVL.

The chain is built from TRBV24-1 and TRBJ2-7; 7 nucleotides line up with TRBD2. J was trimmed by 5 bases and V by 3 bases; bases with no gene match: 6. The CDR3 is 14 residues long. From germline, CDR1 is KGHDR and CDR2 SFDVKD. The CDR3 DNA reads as TGTGCCACCAGTGATCCGAGCGGGACTGACGAGCAGTACTTC. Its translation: CATSDPSGTDEQYF.

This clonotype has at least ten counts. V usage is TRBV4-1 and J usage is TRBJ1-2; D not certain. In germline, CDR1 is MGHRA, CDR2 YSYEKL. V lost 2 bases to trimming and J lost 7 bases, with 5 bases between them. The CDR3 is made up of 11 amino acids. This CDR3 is CASSQNGGYTF. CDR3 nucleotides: TGCGCCAGCAGCCAAAACGGTGGCTACACCTTC.

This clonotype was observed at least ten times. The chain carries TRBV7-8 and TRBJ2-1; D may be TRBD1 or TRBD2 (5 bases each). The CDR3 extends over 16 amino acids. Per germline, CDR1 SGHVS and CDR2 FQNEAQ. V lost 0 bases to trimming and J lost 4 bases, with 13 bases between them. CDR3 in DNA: TGTGCCAGCAGCTTAGCGGGGGTGGGGTCTTACAATGAGCAGTTCTTC. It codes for CASSLAGVGSYNEQFF.

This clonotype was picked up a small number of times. The CDR3 DNA sequence: TGCGCCAGCAGCCAAGTAGAGAGGAACTATGGCTACACCTTC. It codes for CASSQVERNYGYTF. The rearrangement links TRBV4-1 to TRBJ1-2; D gene ambiguous. The CDR3 runs to 14 residues. The V gene lost 1 base and the J gene lost 2 bases, with 8 bases spanning the gap. Germline values: CDR1 MGHRA, CDR2 YSYEKL.

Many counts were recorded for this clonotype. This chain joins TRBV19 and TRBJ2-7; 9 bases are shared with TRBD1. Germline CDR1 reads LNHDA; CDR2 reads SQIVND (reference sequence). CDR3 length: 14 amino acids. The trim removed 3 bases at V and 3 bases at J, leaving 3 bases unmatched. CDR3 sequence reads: CASSMRDRVYEQYF. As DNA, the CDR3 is TGTGCCAGTAGTATGAGGGACAGGGTCTACGAGCAGTACTTC. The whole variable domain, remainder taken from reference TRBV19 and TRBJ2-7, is DGGITQSPKYLFRKEGQNVTLSCEQNLNHDAMYWYRQDPGQGLRLIYYSQIVNDFQKGDIAEGYSVSREKKESFPLTVTSAQKNPTAFYLCASSMRDRVYEQYFGPGTRLTVT.

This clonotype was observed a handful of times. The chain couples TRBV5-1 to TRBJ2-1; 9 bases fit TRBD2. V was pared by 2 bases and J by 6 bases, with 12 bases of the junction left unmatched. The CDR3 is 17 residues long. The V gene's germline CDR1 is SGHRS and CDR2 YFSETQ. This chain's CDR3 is CASSFSRTSGSTNEQFF. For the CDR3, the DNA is TGCGCCAGCAGCTTCAGCCGTACTAGCGGGTCGACCAATGAGCAGTTCTTC. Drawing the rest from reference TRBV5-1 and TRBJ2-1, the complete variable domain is KAGVTQTPRYLIKTRGQQVTLSCSPISGHRSVSWYQQTPGQGLQFLFEYFSETQRNKGNFPGRFSGRQFSNSRSEMNVSTLELGDSALYLCASSFSRTSGSTNEQFFGPGTRLTVL.

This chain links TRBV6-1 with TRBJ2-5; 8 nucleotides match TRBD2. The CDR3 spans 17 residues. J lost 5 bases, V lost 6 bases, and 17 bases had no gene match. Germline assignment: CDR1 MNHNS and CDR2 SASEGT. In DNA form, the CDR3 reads TGTGCCAGCAGGGAGCCCGGGACTAGTGTGCTAGGGGAGACCCAGTACTTC. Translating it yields CASREPGTSVLGETQYF.

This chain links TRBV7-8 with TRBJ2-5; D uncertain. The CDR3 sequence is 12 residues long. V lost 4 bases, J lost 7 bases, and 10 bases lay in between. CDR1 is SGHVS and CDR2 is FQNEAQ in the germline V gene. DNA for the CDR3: TGTGCCAGCAGCTCATTTCCGGCGACCCAGTACTTC. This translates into CASSSFPATQYF.

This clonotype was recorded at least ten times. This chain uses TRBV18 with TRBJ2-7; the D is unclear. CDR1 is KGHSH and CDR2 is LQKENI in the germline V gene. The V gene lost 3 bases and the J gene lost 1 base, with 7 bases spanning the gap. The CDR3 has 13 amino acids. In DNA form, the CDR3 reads TGTGCCAGCTCACCCCAGGTTTCCTACGAGCAGTACTTC. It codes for CASSPQVSYEQYF.

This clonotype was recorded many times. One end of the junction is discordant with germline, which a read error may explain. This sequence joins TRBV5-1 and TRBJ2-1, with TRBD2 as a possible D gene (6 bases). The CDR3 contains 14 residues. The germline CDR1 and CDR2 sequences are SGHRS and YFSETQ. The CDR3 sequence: CASSGGSSYNEQFF. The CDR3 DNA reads TGTGCCAGCAGTGGAGGGAGTTCCTACAATGAGCAGTTCTTC. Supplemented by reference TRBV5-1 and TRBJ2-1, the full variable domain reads KAGVTQTPRYLIKTRGQQVTLSCSPISGHRSVSWYQQTPGQGLQFLFEYFSETQRNKGNFPGRFSGRQFSNSRSEMNVSTLELGDSALYLCASSGGSSYNEQFFGPGTRLTVL.

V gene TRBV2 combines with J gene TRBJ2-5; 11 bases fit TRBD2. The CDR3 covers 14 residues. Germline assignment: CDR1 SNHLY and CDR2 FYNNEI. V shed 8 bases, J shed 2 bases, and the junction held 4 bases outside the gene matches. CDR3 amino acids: CASGGLAEQETQYF. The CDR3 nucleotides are TGTGCCAGCGGGGGACTAGCGGAACAAGAGACCCAGTACTTC.

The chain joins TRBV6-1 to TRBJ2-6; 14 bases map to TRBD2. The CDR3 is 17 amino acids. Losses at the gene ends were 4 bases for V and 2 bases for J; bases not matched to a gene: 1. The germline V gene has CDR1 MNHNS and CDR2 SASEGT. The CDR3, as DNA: TGTGCCAGCAGTGCGGGACTAGCGGGAGCTGGGGCCAACGTCCTGACTTTC. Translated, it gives CASSAGLAGAGANVLTF.